The rows below give T cell receptor beta chains drawn from one sample of a study of cytomegalovirus exposure and HLA in healthy donors. The repertoire was sequenced with immunoSEQ multiplex PCR; TCRdb's copy has only in-frame clones and lacks some. The profile shows about 200,000 clones, 79% of them singletons. Specimen: PBMCs. All receptors come from a male donor in good health and CMV-seropositive. Each CDR3 is given with its conserved first and last residue. The D gene is left open where the match is weak. A clone size is listed for some rows: how often the clone was seen (once, few, many), or a class if it is expanded.

v_call	j_call	d_call	clone_size	cdr3_aa
TRBV6-5	TRBJ1-1	TRBD1	.	CASEGADTEAFF
TRBV19	TRBJ2-7	TRBD2	.	CASSISGTDSILHEQYF
TRBV9	TRBJ1-2	.	few	CASSVDSAYGYTF
TRBV5-1	TRBJ1-1	TRBD1	.	CASSFSSGQMTMNTEAFF
TRBV6-1	TRBJ1-6	TRBD1	few	CASSELTGRDSPLHF
TRBV10-3	TRBJ2-3	TRBD1	.	CATLTGMSTDTQYF
TRBV7-9	TRBJ2-3	TRBD2	.	CSSSLGTSSPTDTQYF
TRBV5-4	TRBJ1-1	.	few	CASSFGTEAFGAFF
TRBV5-1	TRBJ2-3	.	.	CASSWALQGGRADTQYF
TRBV2	TRBJ1-6	.	.	CASSGTAPNSPLHF
TRBV2	TRBJ2-2	TRBD2	.	CASSASGFRTGELFF
TRBV6-5	TRBJ1-1	.	.	CASSYSQSMNTEAFF
TRBV6-5	TRBJ1-2	.	.	CASSKRGIGSYTF
TRBV19	TRBJ2-7	TRBD1	.	CASSTLQGASYEQYF
TRBV5-1	TRBJ2-7	TRBD1	.	CASSLVSGTVYEQYF
TRBV18	TRBJ1-4	.	.	CASSPRGTLGEKLFF
TRBV9	TRBJ2-3	.	.	CASHLDEVSDTQYF
TRBV27	TRBJ1-4	TRBD1	.	CASSSRGQGNEKLFF
TRBV11-1	TRBJ2-3	TRBD2	.	CASRSAGVTDTQYF
TRBV5-1	TRBJ2-7	TRBD2	.	CASSPTSGSEYEQYF
TRBV7-3	TRBJ2-5	TRBD2	.	CASSLGLAGGQETQYF
TRBV18	TRBJ1-2	TRBD1	once	CARALTGDDGYTF
TRBV2	TRBJ1-5	.	.	CASSTLRQAEGGNQPQHF
TRBV6-4	TRBJ2-1	TRBD1	.	CASSDSSDRGDYNEQFF
TRBV20-1	TRBJ2-3	.	.	CRLSNTDTQYF
TRBV6-5	TRBJ2-1	.	.	CATYGGPGEQFF
TRBV5-6	TRBJ2-7	.	.	CASESYRAYEQYF
TRBV18	TRBJ1-5	TRBD1	.	CASSQLGQGGQPQHF
TRBV18	TRBJ2-2	TRBD2	.	CASSPLMTSGSNTGELFF
TRBV6-5	TRBJ1-5	.	.	CASSRQGTNQPQHF
TRBV23-1	TRBJ2-5	.	.	CASSQSGWGRVILFQETQYF
TRBV19	TRBJ2-3	TRBD2	.	CASSTGLALDTQYF
TRBV21-1	TRBJ2-1	.	few	CASSMDFSDEQFF
TRBV6-1	TRBJ1-1	.	.	CASRRDYTEAFF
TRBV11-2	TRBJ1-2	.	.	CASSFSANYGYTF
TRBV30	TRBJ2-7	.	.	CAWIIRGGEQYF
TRBV19	TRBJ2-4	.	few	CASRGTLAKNIQYF